The sequence of this TCR beta chain was determined in a study of cytomegalovirus exposure and HLA in healthy donors. The PCR ran on 60 Vbeta and 13 Jbeta primers. Sequencing used immunoSEQ multiplex PCR; TCRdb keeps in-frame clones, though not all of them. Of around 190,000 clones detected, approximately 85% appear once; the ten largest clones hold approximately 2.1%. J lost 7 bases, V lost 6 bases, and 14 bases had no gene match. Per the germline V gene, CDR1 is MNHEY and CDR2 is SVGAGI. CDR3 length equals 15 residues. The receptor's source is a woman aged 45-65 years in good health and CMV-seronegative. The sample comprised PBMCs. The V and J genes are TRBV6-5 and TRBJ2-5; 7 nucleotides match TRBD2. For the CDR3, the DNA is TGTGCCAGCAGCCGACGAACTAGCGTGCGGGGGACCCAGTACTTC. This translates into CASSRRTSVRGTQYF.